One and the same sample provided the 30 T cell receptor beta chains below, sequenced in a study of T-cell memory formation after mild COVID-19. TCRdb processed the 5' RACE reads anew with MiXCR; each CDR3 protein has one entry. The sample includes over 70,000 distinct CDR3 sequences, about 15% of them seen just once. The sample taken for sequencing was PBMCs or a T cell subset sorted from them (not recorded which). These receptors originate from a man aged 18 to 29 who had mild COVID-19 (a few samples of this study predate the infection). Cell type and time point are not known.

This clonotype was counted a few times. This chain joins TRBV11-2 and TRBJ2-3, with D unresolved. Trimming removed 4 bases from V and 5 bases from J, with 7 bases in between. The CDR3 length is 12 residues. The germline V gene has CDR1 SGHAT and CDR2 FQNNGV. The DNA of the CDR3 is TGTGCCAGCAGCTGGACGGAAGATACGCAGTATTTT. Amino acid sequence: CASSWTEDTQYF.

The sample holds a few counts of this clonotype. V gene TRBV7-9 combines with J gene TRBJ2-1, with D unresolved. The CDR3 is 13 amino acids. CDR1 is SEHNR and CDR2 is FQNEAQ in the germline V gene (reference sequence). V dropped 1 base and J dropped 8 bases, with 9 bases sitting between them. The CDR3 reads CASSLVTVHEQFF. For the CDR3, the DNA is TGTGCCAGCAGCTTAGTTACGGTCCATGAGCAGTTCTTC.

This clonotype was counted many times. The rearrangement uses TRBV7-9 and TRBJ1-5; D gene ambiguous. This CDR3 has 14 residues. Trimming cost V 1 base and J 2 bases, with 6 bases left between them. In germline, CDR1 is SEHNR, CDR2 FQNEAQ (reference sequence). CDR3 in DNA: TGTGCCAGCAGCTTAGGAGGTGGCAATCAGCCCCAGCATTTT. Translation gives CASSLGGGNQPQHF.

The chain uses TRBV5-4 and TRBJ1-1; D not resolved. The V gene's germline CDR1 is SGHNT and CDR2 YYREEE (reference sequence). V lost 2 bases, J lost 5 bases, and 7 bases lay in between. This CDR3 is built from 12 residues. This chain's CDR3 is CASSLGRTEAFF. Here the CDR3 DNA reads TGTGCCAGCAGCTTAGGTCGGACTGAAGCTTTCTTT.

This clonotype was detected only a few times. V gene TRBV27 combines with J gene TRBJ2-7; 11 nucleotides match TRBD2. V was clipped by 4 bases and J by 3 bases; unmatched bases: 8. This CDR3 region has 16 residues. Germline lookup yields CDR1 MNHEY and CDR2 SMNVEV (reference sequence). This CDR3 reads CASSSRKTSGDYEQYV. CDR3 DNA: TGTGCCAGCAGTTCCCGAAAGACTAGCGGGGACTACGAGCAGTACGTC.

In its sample, this clonotype is hyperexpanded. This sequence joins TRBV5-6 and TRBJ2-1; 7 nucleotides agree with TRBD1. Per the germline V gene, CDR1 is SGHDT and CDR2 is YYEEEE. The V and J ends lost 4 bases and 5 bases, in that order; junction bases with no gene match: 6. This CDR3 has 14 residues. The CDR3 coding sequence is TGTGCCAGCAGCCCGCCGGGACAGCACAATGAGCAGTTCTTC. Its protein is CASSPPGQHNEQFF.

V is TRBV9 and J is TRBJ2-5; TRBD2 agrees at 8 bases. From germline, CDR1 is SGDLS and CDR2 YYNGEE. V trimming: 4 bases; J trimming: 2 bases; junction bases outside the gene matches: 13. The CDR3 length is 17 residues. The CDR3 loop is CASSSPLAAGGQETQYF. The CDR3 bases are TGTGCCAGCAGCTCCCCGCTCGCGGCGGGGGGACAAGAGACCCAGTACTTC.

This clonotype has a count of ten or more. This chain uses TRBV9 with TRBJ2-3; the D gene is possibly TRBD1 (6 bases). Germline assignment: CDR1 SGDLS and CDR2 YYNGEE. Trimming cost V 5 bases and J 1 base, with 14 bases left between them. The CDR3 has 15 residues. The CDR3 sequence is CASRAQGIGTDTQYF. The CDR3 region has the DNA TGTGCCAGCAGAGCACAGGGCATTGGCACAGATACGCAGTATTTT.

The rearrangement uses TRBV12-3 or TRBV12-4 and TRBJ2-1, with 7 positions matching TRBD2. CDR3 length: 16 residues. J gave up 5 bases and V 4 bases, and 11 bases lay outside the gene matches. DNA for the CDR3: TGTGCCAGCAGTTCCCCGGGGGGAGAGTTGGACAATGAGCAGTTCTTC. Translated: CASSSPGGELDNEQFF.

The chain uses TRBV5-1 and TRBJ2-3; 10 nucleotides line up with TRBD2. The CDR3 totals 16 residues. Germline V gene data show CDR1 as SGHRS and CDR2 as YFSETQ. Unmatched junction bases numbered 11, after V lost 5 bases and J lost 5 bases. The CDR3, as DNA: TGCGCCAGCAGGGCCTTCAGCGGGGGGGCTGGAGATACGCAGTATTTT. It specifies CASRAFSGGAGDTQYF.

This clonotype was counted between two and nine times. The chain couples TRBV6-5 to TRBJ1-2, with 8 positions matching TRBD1. The J segment lost 7 bases and the V segment lost 5 bases, leaving 6 bases of the junction unmatched. The CDR3 length is 13 residues. The germline V gene encodes CDR1 MNHEY and CDR2 SVGAGI. The CDR3 sequence is CASSPDRVGGYTF. CDR3 in DNA: TGTGCCAGCAGTCCGGACAGGGTTGGTGGCTACACCTTC.

This chain links TRBV9 with TRBJ2-1, with 9 bases matching TRBD1. This CDR3 spans 15 amino acids. With V trimmed by 2 bases and J by 4 bases, 4 bases remained unmatched. Germline values: CDR1 SGDLS, CDR2 YYNGEE. CDR3 sequence reads: CASSVVGTGYNEQFF. DNA of the CDR3: TGTGCCAGCAGCGTTGTGGGGACAGGGTACAATGAGCAGTTCTTC.

The rearrangement joins TRBV11-2 to TRBJ1-2, with D possibly matching TRBD1 (5 bases). The CDR3 length is 14 residues. V was cut by 3 bases and J by 8 bases, with 16 bases left in between. Germline V gives CDR1 SGHAT, CDR2 FQNNGV. The CDR3 nucleotides read TGTGCCAGCAGCTTTGGCCAGGGTCTCGTCGGCTACACCTTC. Translating gives CASSFGQGLVGYTF.

This clonotype has only a few counts. The chain uses TRBV5-1 and TRBJ2-6; tentatively, D is TRBD2 (7 bases). Germline V lookup: CDR1 SGHRS, CDR2 YFSETQ. V dropped 2 bases and J dropped 4 bases, with 13 bases sitting between them. The CDR3 is 16 amino acids. The CDR3 DNA reads as TGCGCCAGCAGCTTTCGGGGGGCGTCCGGGGCCAACGTCCTGACTTTC. Its translation: CASSFRGASGANVLTF.

This clonotype was observed a few times. The V gene is TRBV7-6, the J gene TRBJ2-7, with D tentatively TRBD1 (5 bases). CDR1 and CDR2 from the germline V gene are SGHVS and FNYEAQ. This CDR3 has 14 residues. Trimming stripped 4 bases from V and 3 bases from J, with 13 bases between. The CDR3 bases are TGTGCCAGCAGCTATTCTCCGCAGGGCTACGAGCAGTACTTC. Amino acids: CASSYSPQGYEQYF.

The chain has TRBV20-1 and TRBJ2-1; 9 positions match TRBD2. The CDR3 is 15 residues long. The V gene's germline CDR1 is DFQATT and CDR2 SNEGSKA (reference sequence). The V segment lost 0 bases and the J segment 8 bases; nucleotides outside the gene matches: 8. Written as DNA, the CDR3 is TGCAGTGCTAGAGATCTTCTAGCGGGGTTTTATGAGCAGTTCTTC. The encoded protein is CSARDLLAGFYEQFF.

The chain employs TRBV23-1 and TRBJ2-2; possible D gene TRBD1, 5 bases. TRBV23-1 belongs to the ORF category, with a function that is uncertain. This CDR3 spans 18 amino acids. Trimming removed 1 base at V and 0 bases at J, with 15 bases between. The CDR3 region is CASSQWGWGVPNTGELFF. The CDR3 coding sequence is TGCGCCAGCAGTCAATGGGGTTGGGGCGTCCCGAACACCGGGGAGCTGTTTTTT.

The chain combines TRBV7-9 with TRBJ2-1, with 11 bases fitting TRBD2. The germline CDR1 and CDR2 sequences are SEHNR and FQNEAQ (reference sequence). The V gene end was trimmed by 4 bases and the J gene end by 5 bases; junction bases not matched to a gene: 10. The CDR3 totals 17 residues. CDR3 in amino acids: CASSSSSGGPLDNEQFF. As DNA, the CDR3 is TGTGCCAGCAGCTCCTCTAGCGGGGGGCCTTTAGACAATGAGCAGTTCTTC.

V is TRBV19 and J is TRBJ2-5; TRBD1 aligns across 7 bases. Germline CDR1 and CDR2: LNHDA and SQIVND (reference sequence). The length of the CDR3 is 15 residues. The junction had 10 bases not matched to a gene; V was cut back by 3 bases and J by 6 bases. The chain's CDR3 is CASSMFVRDRKTQYF. In DNA, the CDR3 is TGTGCCAGTAGTATGTTCGTCCGGGACAGAAAGACCCAGTACTTC.

This clonotype was counted ten times or more. The chain joins TRBV4-3 to TRBJ2-1; D possibly uses TRBD1 or TRBD2 (5 bases each). Germline V gene lookup returns CDR1 LGHNA and CDR2 YSLEER. The CDR3 length is 15 residues. Trimming cost V 5 bases and J 4 bases, with 15 bases left between them. CDR3 DNA: TGCGCCAGCAGCGGTGGGACGGCCCGATACAATGAGCAGTTCTTC. It specifies CASSGGTARYNEQFF.

This clonotype was seen repeatedly, ten times or more. V usage is TRBV7-9 and J usage is TRBJ2-3, with 10 bases aligning to TRBD1. This CDR3 has 17 amino acids. The germline CDR1 and CDR2 sequences are SEHNR and FQNEAQ (reference sequence). Trimming removed 6 bases from V and 1 base from J; junction bases left unmatched: 10. The CDR3 loop reads CASRSPGTGARTDTQYF. The DNA of the CDR3 is TGTGCCAGCAGATCTCCCGGGACAGGGGCACGCACAGATACGCAGTATTTT.

This clonotype occurred many times. The V call is TRBV4-3, the J call TRBJ2-7, with 9 nucleotides matching TRBD2. The CDR3 contains 14 residues. J lost 6 bases, V lost 1 base, and 4 bases had no gene match. The germline gives CDR1 LGHNA, CDR2 YSLEER. The CDR3 sequence is CASSQAAGGFEQYF. Here the CDR3 DNA reads TGCGCCAGCAGCCAAGCAGCGGGGGGTTTCGAGCAGTACTTC.

This clonotype was recorded at least ten times. The V gene is TRBV12-3 or TRBV12-4, the J gene TRBJ1-1; D not certain. CDR3 length: 14 amino acids. V lost 5 bases and J 2 bases, leaving 12 bases between the germline ends. The CDR3 reads CASSTTDTNTEAFF. CDR3 sequence (DNA): TGTGCCAGCAGTACTACAGATACTAACACTGAAGCTTTCTTT.

This clonotype was counted only a few times. At one end, the junction sequence differs from germline, possibly due to a read error. The chain uses TRBV7-9 and TRBJ2-3; 13 positions agree with TRBD2. Germline V gene data show CDR1 as SEHNR and CDR2 as FQNEAQ (reference sequence). There are 16 residues in the CDR3. The CDR3 protein is CASRPTSGGFTDTQYF. CDR3 DNA: TGTGCCAGCAGGCCGACTAGCGGGGGGTTCACAGACACGCAGTATTTT.

V and J are TRBV20-1 and TRBJ2-5, with D possibly TRBD2 on 5 matching bases. This CDR3 has 14 amino acids. The V gene's germline CDR1 is DFQATT and CDR2 SNEGSKA (reference sequence). Trimming cost V 3 bases and J 0 bases, with 11 bases left between them. CDR3 sequence reads: CSARPSGYQETQYF. The CDR3 DNA sequence: TGCAGTGCTAGGCCCAGCGGTTACCAAGAGACCCAGTACTTC.

This chain connects TRBV4-2 to TRBJ2-5; D may correspond to TRBD1 or TRBD2 (6 bases each). The CDR3 is 16 residues long. Trimming left V 1 base short and J 5 bases short, with 17 bases between. CDR1 is LGHNA, CDR2 YNFKEQ, per germline. The CDR3 protein is CASSQGESGAGETQYF. Written as DNA, the CDR3 is TGTGCCAGCAGCCAAGGGGAGTCGGGGGCCGGGGAGACCCAGTACTTC.

This clonotype was seen only a few times. One end of the junction varies from germline; a read error may be responsible. The J gene is TRBJ2-3, the V gene TRBV7-6, with D possibly matching TRBD1 (5 bases). Germline V lookup: CDR1 SGHVS, CDR2 FNYEAQ. The CDR3 spans 16 residues. The CDR3 DNA sequence: TGTGCCAGCAGCTTCTCGTCGGGCAGCAGCACAGGTACGCAGTATTTT. It encodes CASSFSSGSSTGTQYF.

The chain is built from TRBV7-6 and TRBJ2-2, with 9 bases identical to TRBD2. This CDR3 comprises 20 residues. The germline gives CDR1 SGHVS, CDR2 FNYEAQ. V lost 1 base and J lost 0; bases outside the gene matches: 12. The chain's CDR3 is CASSLGPPGLATANTGELFF. CDR3 sequence (DNA): TGTGCCAGCAGCTTAGGGCCCCCGGGACTAGCCACCGCGAACACCGGGGAGCTGTTTTTT.

The V call is TRBV12-5, the J call TRBJ2-3, with 9 bases fitting TRBD1. The V gene's germline CDR1 is LGHNT and CDR2 FRNRAP. With V trimmed by 2 bases and J by 2 bases, 5 bases remained unmatched. CDR3 size: 16 residues. CDR3 DNA: TGTGCTAGTGGTTTGCTCGGGACAGGGAACACAGATACGCAGTATTTT. Translated: CASGLLGTGNTDTQYF.

The chain carries TRBV12-3 or TRBV12-4 and TRBJ2-7; D is ambiguous. This CDR3 has 15 residues. Between the trimmed V and J ends, which lost 4 bases and 1 base, there was a span of 14 bases. The CDR3 protein is CASSSSPFESYEQYF. The CDR3, as DNA: TGTGCCAGCAGTTCGTCCCCGTTCGAGTCCTACGAGCAGTACTTC.